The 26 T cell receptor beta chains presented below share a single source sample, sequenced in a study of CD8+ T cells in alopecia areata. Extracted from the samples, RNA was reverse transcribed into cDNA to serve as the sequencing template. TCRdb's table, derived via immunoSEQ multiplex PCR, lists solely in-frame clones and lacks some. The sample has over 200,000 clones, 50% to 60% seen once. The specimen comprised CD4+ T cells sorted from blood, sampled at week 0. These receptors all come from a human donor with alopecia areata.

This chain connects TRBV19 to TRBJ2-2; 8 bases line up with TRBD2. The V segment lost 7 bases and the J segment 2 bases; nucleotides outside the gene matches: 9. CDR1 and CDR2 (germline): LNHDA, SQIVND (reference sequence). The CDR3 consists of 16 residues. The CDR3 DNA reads TGTGCCAGTAACCCCGGCGGGGGGCCAAACACCGGGGAGCTGTTTTTT. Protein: CASNPGGGPNTGELFF. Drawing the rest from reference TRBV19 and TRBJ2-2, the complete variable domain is DGGITQSPKYLFRKEGQNVTLSCEQNLNHDAMYWYRQDPGQGLRLIYYSQIVNDFQKGDIAEGYSVSREKKESFPLTVTSAQKNPTAFYLCASNPGGGPNTGELFFGEGSRLTVL.

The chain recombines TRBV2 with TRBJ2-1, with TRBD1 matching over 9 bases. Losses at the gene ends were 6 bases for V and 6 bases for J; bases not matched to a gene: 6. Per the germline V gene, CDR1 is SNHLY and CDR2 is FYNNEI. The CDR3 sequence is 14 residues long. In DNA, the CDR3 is TGTGCCAGCAGGGTACAGGGGGCGCTCAATGAGCAGTTCTTC. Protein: CASRVQGALNEQFF.

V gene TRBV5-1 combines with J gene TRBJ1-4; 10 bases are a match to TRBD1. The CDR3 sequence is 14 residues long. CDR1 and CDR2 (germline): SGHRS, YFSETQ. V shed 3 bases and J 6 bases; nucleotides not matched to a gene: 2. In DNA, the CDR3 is TGCGCCAGCAGCTCAGACAGGGGGCATGAAAAACTGTTTTTT. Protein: CASSSDRGHEKLFF. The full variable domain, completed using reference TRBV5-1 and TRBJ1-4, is KAGVTQTPRYLIKTRGQQVTLSCSPISGHRSVSWYQQTPGQGLQFLFEYFSETQRNKGNFPGRFSGRQFSNSRSEMNVSTLELGDSALYLCASSSDRGHEKLFFGSGTQLSVL.

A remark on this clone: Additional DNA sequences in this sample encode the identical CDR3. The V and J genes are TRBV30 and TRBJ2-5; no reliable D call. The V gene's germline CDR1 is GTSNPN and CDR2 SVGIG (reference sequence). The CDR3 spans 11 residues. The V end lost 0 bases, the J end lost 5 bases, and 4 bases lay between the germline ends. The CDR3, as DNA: TGTGCCTGGAGTGTTCAGGAGACCCAGTACTTC. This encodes CAWSVQETQYF.

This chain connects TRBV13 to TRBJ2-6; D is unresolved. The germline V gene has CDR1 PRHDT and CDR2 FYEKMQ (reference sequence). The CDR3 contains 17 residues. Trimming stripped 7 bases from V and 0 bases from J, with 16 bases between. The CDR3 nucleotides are TGTGCCAGCACGCGTACCCCCGTGGCCTCTGGGGCCAACGTCCTGACTTTC. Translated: CASTRTPVASGANVLTF.

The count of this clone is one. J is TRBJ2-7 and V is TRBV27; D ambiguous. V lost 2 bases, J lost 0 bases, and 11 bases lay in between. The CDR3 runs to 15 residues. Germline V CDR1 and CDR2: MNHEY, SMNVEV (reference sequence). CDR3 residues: CASSLVAGSSYEQYF. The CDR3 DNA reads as TGTGCCAGCAGTTTAGTCGCAGGCAGCTCCTACGAGCAGTACTTC.

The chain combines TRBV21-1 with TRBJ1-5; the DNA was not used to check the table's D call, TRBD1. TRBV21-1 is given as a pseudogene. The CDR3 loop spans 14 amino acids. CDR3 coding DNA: TGTGCCAGCAGCAAAGAGCAGGGGGATCAGCCCCAGCATTTT. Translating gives CASSKEQGDQPQHF.

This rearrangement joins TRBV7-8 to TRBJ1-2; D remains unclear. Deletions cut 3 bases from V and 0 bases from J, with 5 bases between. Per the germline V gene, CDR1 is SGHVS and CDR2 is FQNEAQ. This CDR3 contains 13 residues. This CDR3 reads CASSFGTNYGYTF. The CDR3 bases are TGTGCCAGCAGCTTCGGGACTAACTATGGCTACACCTTC. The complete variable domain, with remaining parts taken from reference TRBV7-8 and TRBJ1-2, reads GAGVSQSPRYKVAKRGQDVALRCDPISGHVSLFWYQQALGQGPEFLTYFQNEAQLDKSGLPSDRFFAERPEGSVSTLKIQRTQQEDSAVYLCASSFGTNYGYTFGSGTRLTVV.

Written as DNA, the CDR3 is TGCAGTGCTAGCGCCGGCTACGAGCAGTACTTC. Its translation: CSASAGYEQYF. The chain employs TRBV20-1 and TRBJ2-7; D remains unclear. V gave up 3 bases and J gave up 3 bases, with 6 bases separating them. CDR1 is DFQATT and CDR2 is SNEGSKA in the germline V gene (reference sequence). The CDR3 runs 11 residues.

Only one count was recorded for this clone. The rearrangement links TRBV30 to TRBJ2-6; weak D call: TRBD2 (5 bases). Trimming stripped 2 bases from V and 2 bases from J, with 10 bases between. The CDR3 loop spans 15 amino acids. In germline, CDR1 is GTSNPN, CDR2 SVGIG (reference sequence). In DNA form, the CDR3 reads TGTGCCTGGAGTACCGGGATGCCTGGGGCCAACGTCCTGACTTTC. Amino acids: CAWSTGMPGANVLTF.

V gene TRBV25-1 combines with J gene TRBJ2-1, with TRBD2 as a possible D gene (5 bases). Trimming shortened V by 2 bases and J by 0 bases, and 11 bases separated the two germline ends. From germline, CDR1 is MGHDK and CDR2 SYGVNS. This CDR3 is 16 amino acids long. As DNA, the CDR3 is TGTGCCAGCAGTGAACGGGGTACGAGCTCCTACAATGAGCAGTTCTTC. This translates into CASSERGTSSYNEQFF.

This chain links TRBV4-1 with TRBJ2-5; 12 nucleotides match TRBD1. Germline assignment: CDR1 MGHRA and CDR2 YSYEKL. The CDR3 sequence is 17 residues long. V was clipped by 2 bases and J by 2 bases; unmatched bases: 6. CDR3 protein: CASSQLPGQGAQETQYF. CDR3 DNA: TGCGCCAGCAGCCAACTTCCGGGACAGGGGGCGCAAGAGACCCAGTACTTC.

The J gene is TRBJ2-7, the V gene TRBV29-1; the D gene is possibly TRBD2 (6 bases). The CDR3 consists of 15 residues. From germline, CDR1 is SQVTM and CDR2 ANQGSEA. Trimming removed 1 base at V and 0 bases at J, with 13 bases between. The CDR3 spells CSVEGIADGSYEQYF. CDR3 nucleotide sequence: TGCAGCGTTGAAGGTATAGCGGATGGCTCCTACGAGCAGTACTTC.

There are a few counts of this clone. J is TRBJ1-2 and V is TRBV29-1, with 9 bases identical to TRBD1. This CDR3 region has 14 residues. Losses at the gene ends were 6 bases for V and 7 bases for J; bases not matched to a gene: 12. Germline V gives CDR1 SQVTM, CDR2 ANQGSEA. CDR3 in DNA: TGCAGCGTGGGAACAGGGGGCCAGATCACTGGCTACACCTTC. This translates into CSVGTGGQITGYTF. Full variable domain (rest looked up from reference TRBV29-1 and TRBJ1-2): SAVISQKPSRDICQRGTSLTIQCQVDSQVTMMFWYRQQPGQSLTLIATANQGSEATYESGFVIDKFPISRPNLTFSTLTVSNMSPEDSSIYLCSVGTGGQITGYTFGSGTRLTVV.

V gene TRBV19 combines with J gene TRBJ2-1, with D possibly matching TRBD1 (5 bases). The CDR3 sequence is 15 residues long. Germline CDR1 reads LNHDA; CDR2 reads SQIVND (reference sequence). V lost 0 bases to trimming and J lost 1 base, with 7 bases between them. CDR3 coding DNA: TGTGCCAGTAGTATAGACCAGGGTTCCTACAATGAGCAGTTCTTC. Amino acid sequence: CASSIDQGSYNEQFF. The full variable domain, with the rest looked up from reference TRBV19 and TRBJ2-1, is DGGITQSPKYLFRKEGQNVTLSCEQNLNHDAMYWYRQDPGQGLRLIYYSQIVNDFQKGDIAEGYSVSREKKESFPLTVTSAQKNPTAFYLCASSIDQGSYNEQFFGPGTRLTVL.

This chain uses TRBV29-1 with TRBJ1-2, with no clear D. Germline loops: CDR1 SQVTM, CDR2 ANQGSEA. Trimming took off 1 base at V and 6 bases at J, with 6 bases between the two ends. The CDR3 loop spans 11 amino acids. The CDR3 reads CSVEGPHGYTF. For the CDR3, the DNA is TGCAGCGTTGAAGGACCCCATGGCTACACCTTC.

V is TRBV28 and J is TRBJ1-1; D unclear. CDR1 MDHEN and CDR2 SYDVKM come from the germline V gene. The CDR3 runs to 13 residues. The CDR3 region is CASRGNMNTEAFF. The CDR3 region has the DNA TGTGCGAGCCGGGGAAACATGAACACTGAAGCTTTCTTT.

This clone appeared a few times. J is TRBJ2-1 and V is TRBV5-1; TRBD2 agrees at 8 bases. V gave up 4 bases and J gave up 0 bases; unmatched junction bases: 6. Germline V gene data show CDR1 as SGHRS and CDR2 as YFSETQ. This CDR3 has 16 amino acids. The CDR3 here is CASSLTTSGSYNEQFF. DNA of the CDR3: TGCGCCAGCAGCCTAACCACTAGCGGCTCCTACAATGAGCAGTTCTTC.

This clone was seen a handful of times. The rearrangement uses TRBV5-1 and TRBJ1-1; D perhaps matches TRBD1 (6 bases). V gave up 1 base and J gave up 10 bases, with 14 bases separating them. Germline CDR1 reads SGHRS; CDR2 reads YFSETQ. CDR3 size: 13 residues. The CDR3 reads CASSLKGGIGAFF. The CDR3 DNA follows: TGCGCCAGCAGCTTGAAGGGGGGCATTGGAGCTTTCTTT.

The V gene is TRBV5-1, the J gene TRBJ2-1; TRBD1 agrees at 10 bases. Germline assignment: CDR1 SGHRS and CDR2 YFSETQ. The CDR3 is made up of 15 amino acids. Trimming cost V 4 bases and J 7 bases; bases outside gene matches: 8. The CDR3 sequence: CASSRQGAPGNEQFF. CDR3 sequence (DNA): TGCGCCAGCAGCCGACAGGGGGCGCCGGGGAATGAGCAGTTCTTC.

CDR3 coding DNA: TGTGCCAGCAGCCCCCGACAGGGGAAGCAGTTCTTC. Translated: CASSPRQGKQFF. The V gene is TRBV4-2, the J gene TRBJ2-1, with 8 positions matching TRBD1. The CDR3 consists of 12 residues. Germline V CDR1 and CDR2: LGHNA, YNFKEQ. V was pared by 4 bases and J by 11 bases, with 4 bases of the junction left unmatched.

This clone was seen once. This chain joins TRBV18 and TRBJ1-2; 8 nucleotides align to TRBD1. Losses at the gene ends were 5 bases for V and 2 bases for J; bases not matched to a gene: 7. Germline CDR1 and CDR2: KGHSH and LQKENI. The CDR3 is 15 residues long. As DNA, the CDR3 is TGTGCCAGCTCAAGTCGACAGGGGCACAACTATGGCTACACCTTC. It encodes CASSSRQGHNYGYTF.

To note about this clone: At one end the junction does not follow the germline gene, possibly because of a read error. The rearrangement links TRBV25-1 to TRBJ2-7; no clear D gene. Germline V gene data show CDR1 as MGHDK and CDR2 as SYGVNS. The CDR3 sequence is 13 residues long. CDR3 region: CASSDLQSSEQYF. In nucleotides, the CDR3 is TGTGCCAGCAGTGACCTTCAATCCTCCGAGCAGTACTTC.

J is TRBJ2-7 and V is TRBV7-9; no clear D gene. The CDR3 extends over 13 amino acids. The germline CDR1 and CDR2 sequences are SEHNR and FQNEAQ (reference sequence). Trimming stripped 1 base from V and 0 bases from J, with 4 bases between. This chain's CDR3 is CASSLDHSYEQYF. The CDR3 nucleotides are TGTGCCAGCAGCTTAGACCACTCCTACGAGCAGTACTTC.

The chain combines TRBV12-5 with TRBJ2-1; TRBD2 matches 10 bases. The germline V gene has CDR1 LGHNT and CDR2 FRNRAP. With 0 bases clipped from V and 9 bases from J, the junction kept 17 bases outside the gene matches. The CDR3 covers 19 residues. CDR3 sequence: CASGLVSGAGGPPNREQFF. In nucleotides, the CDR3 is TGTGCTAGTGGTTTGGTGTCTGGAGCGGGAGGGCCGCCCAATCGTGAGCAGTTCTTC.

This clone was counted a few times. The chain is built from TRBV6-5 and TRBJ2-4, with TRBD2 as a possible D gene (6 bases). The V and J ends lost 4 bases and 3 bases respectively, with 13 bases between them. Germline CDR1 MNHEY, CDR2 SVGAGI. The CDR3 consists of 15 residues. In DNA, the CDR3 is TGTGCCAGCAGTTCGGAGGGGTATGGCAAAAACATTCAGTACTTC. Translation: CASSSEGYGKNIQYF.